What follows are 26 T cell receptor beta chains derived from one specimen sequenced in a study of naive and memory T cell subsets. No antigen has been assigned to these receptors. An equimolar mix of two oligonucleotides served as the beta constant-region primer for TRBC1 and TRBC2. Nested alpha and beta constant-region primers with the SP2 primer drove four PCR rounds on ligated cDNA. TCRdb re-analysed the UMI-ligation and nested PCR reads in MiXCR, keeping a single row per CDR3 protein. The sample holds roughly 97,000 distinct CDR3 sequences; more than 14% are singletons and the top ten take 2.8%. General observations from the study: Possibly reflecting memory cells re-expressing CD45RA, a few larger clonotypes occurred in naive repertoires, especially CD8.

Sequenced sample: naive CD8+ T cells from blood. The receptors were sampled from a human donor in good health.

In this sample, this clonotype turned up a few times. V is TRBV10-3 and J is TRBJ2-3; 12 positions agree with TRBD2. CDR3 length equals 15 residues. Losses at the gene ends were 8 bases for V and 4 bases for J; bases not matched to a gene: 7. CDR1 ENHRY and CDR2 SYGVKD come from the germline V gene. The CDR3 sequence is CAIGNPSGGADTQYF. Written as DNA, the CDR3 is TGTGCCATCGGGAATCCTAGCGGGGGGGCAGATACGCAGTATTTT.

This clonotype was observed many times. V and J are TRBV9 and TRBJ2-1, with D maybe TRBD2 (5 bases). The CDR3 is made up of 14 amino acids. Germline assignment: CDR1 SGDLS and CDR2 YYNGEE. Trimming took 2 bases from V and 3 from J, leaving 9 bases between them. CDR3 sequence: CASSVGSVYNEQFF. The CDR3, as DNA: TGTGCCAGCAGCGTCGGTAGCGTCTACAATGAGCAGTTCTTC.

This clonotype was counted a few times. The rearrangement uses TRBV4-3 and TRBJ2-7; 10 positions agree with TRBD2. The germline CDR1 and CDR2 sequences are LGHNA and YSLEER. The CDR3 contains 14 residues. Trimming removed 3 bases from V and 1 base from J; junction bases left unmatched: 0. In DNA, the CDR3 is TGCGCCAGCAGCCAGGGACTAGCGTCCTACGAGCAGTACTTC. It translates to CASSQGLASYEQYF.

In its sample, this clonotype was seen a few times. The V call is TRBV25-1, the J call TRBJ1-2, with no clear D. With 3 bases removed from V and 5 bases from J, the gap between germline ends came to 7 bases. This CDR3 region has 12 residues. Per germline, CDR1 MGHDK and CDR2 SYGVNS. The CDR3 nucleotides are TGTGCCAGCAGTGATGCTGGTTATGGCTACACCTTC. The encoded protein is CASSDAGYGYTF.

This clonotype was seen at least ten times. The gene calls are TRBV12-3 or TRBV12-4 and TRBJ2-1; D is unclear. CDR3 length: 12 residues. V gave up 5 bases and J gave up 4 bases, with 6 bases separating them. The CDR3 sequence is CASSARYNEQFF. CDR3 nucleotides: TGTGCCAGCAGTGCCCGATACAATGAGCAGTTCTTC.

This chain links TRBV6-6 with TRBJ1-2; D not certain. CDR1 is MNHNY and CDR2 is SVGAGI in the germline V gene (reference sequence). The CDR3 sequence is 11 residues long. With 7 bases removed from V and 3 bases from J, the gap between germline ends came to 6 bases. The CDR3 sequence is CASNGDYGYTF. CDR3 in DNA: TGTGCCAGCAACGGGGACTATGGCTACACCTTC.

The chain has TRBV28 and TRBJ2-3; the match to TRBD2 covers 9 bases. The J segment lost 3 bases and the V segment lost 3 bases, leaving 7 bases of the junction unmatched. The CDR3 contains 16 residues. Germline V gives CDR1 MDHEN, CDR2 SYDVKM. For the CDR3, the DNA is TGTGCCAGCAGTTTCCCTCCCAGCGGGGGGACAGATACGCAGTATTTT. As protein: CASSFPPSGGTDTQYF.

This clonotype was seen a handful of times. The chain has TRBV29-1 and TRBJ2-1; D tentatively reads TRBD1 or TRBD2 (5 bases each). The CDR3 covers 12 residues. Germline V gives CDR1 SQVTM, CDR2 ANQGSEA. The V end was cut by 3 bases, the J end by 8 bases, with 11 bases between. Written as DNA, the CDR3 is TGCAGCGTTGACGGGGACCCAGATGAGCAGTTCTTC. It is translated as CSVDGDPDEQFF.

This clonotype came up many times. The gene calls are TRBV5-5 and TRBJ1-5; 8 bases line up with TRBD1. Germline V gives CDR1 SGHKS, CDR2 YYEKEE (reference sequence). The CDR3 is made up of 14 amino acids. The J segment lost 4 bases and the V segment lost 3 bases, leaving 3 bases of the junction unmatched. The CDR3 here is CASSSQGANQPQHF. The CDR3, as DNA: TGTGCCAGCAGCTCCCAGGGGGCAAATCAGCCCCAGCATTTT. Filled out from reference TRBV5-5 and TRBJ1-5, the complete variable domain reads DAGVTQSPTHLIKTRGQQVTLRCSPISGHKSVSWYQQVLGQGPQFIFQYYEKEERGRGNFPDRFSARQFPNYSSELNVNALLLGDSALYLCASSSQGANQPQHFGDGTRLSIL.

The chain recombines TRBV7-9 with TRBJ2-1, with a possible D match to TRBD2 (6 bases). V was cut by 1 base and J by 1 base, with 11 bases left in between. The CDR3 length is 16 residues. Germline V gene sequence: CDR1 SEHNR, CDR2 FQNEAQ (reference sequence). The CDR3: CASSLVTSKSYNEQFF. In nucleotides, the CDR3 is TGTGCCAGCAGCTTAGTTACTAGCAAGTCCTACAATGAGCAGTTCTTC.

This clonotype was seen at least ten times. The chain joins TRBV29-1 to TRBJ2-1; 9 positions match TRBD1. This CDR3 spans 14 amino acids. The germline CDR1 and CDR2 sequences are SQVTM and ANQGSEA. The J segment lost 9 bases and the V segment lost 6 bases, leaving 12 bases of the junction unmatched. The chain's CDR3 is CSVVPGQGVGEQFF. CDR3 DNA sequence: TGCAGCGTCGTCCCGGGACAGGGTGTTGGTGAGCAGTTCTTC.

This clonotype has a handful of counts. The chain joins TRBV7-9 to TRBJ2-5; D may correspond to TRBD1 or TRBD2 (6 bases each). The CDR3 length is 16 residues. V shed 2 bases and J shed 3 bases, with 16 bases lying between them. Germline V gene data show CDR1 as SEHNR and CDR2 as FQNEAQ (reference sequence). The chain's CDR3 is CASSLPLPGGEETQYF. CDR3 bases: TGTGCCAGCAGCTTACCACTCCCCGGGGGCGAAGAGACCCAGTACTTC.

Ten or more counts support this clonotype. This rearrangement joins TRBV7-3 to TRBJ2-1, with D possibly matching TRBD1 (5 bases). The CDR3 runs to 14 residues. V was trimmed by 1 base and J by 7 bases, leaving 11 bases between them. Germline V gene data show CDR1 as SGHTA and CDR2 as FQGTGA. The CDR3 is CASSLIGAENEQFF. The CDR3 DNA reads as TGTGCCAGCAGCTTAATTGGGGCGGAGAATGAGCAGTTCTTC.

This clonotype turned up a few times. This chain links TRBV28 with TRBJ1-1; D not resolved. CDR1 and CDR2 from the germline V gene are MDHEN and SYDVKM. The CDR3 has 18 amino acids. V lost 3 bases and J 3 bases, leaving 23 bases between the germline ends. The CDR3 DNA follows: TGTGCCAGCAGTTTTTTTGATTCCCTCCCTGGCGGAGACACTGAAGCTTTCTTT. Its translation: CASSFFDSLPGGDTEAFF.

Ten or more counts support this clonotype. This chain's CDR3 is CAWSFGQYTEAFF. In DNA form, the CDR3 reads TGTGCCTGGAGTTTCGGACAGTACACTGAAGCTTTCTTT. V and J are TRBV30 and TRBJ1-1; perhaps TRBD1 as D (6 bases). V was pared by 2 bases and J by 3 bases, with 10 bases between. Germline CDR1 reads GTSNPN; CDR2 reads SVGIG (reference sequence). The CDR3 has 13 residues.

This clonotype was counted many times. V and J are TRBV27 and TRBJ2-3; the D call may be TRBD1 or TRBD2 (6 bases each). V lost 7 bases and J lost 2, with 13 bases in between. Germline V gene sequence: CDR1 MNHEY, CDR2 SMNVEV (reference sequence). The CDR3 totals 14 residues. CDR3 coding DNA: TGTGCCAGCACGACAGGAGGGTCCACAGATACGCAGTATTTT. Translating gives CASTTGGSTDTQYF.

J is TRBJ2-7 and V is TRBV6-1, with D possibly matching TRBD2 (5 bases). This CDR3 contains 13 residues. CDR1 is MNHNS, CDR2 SASEGT, per germline. Trimming removed 7 bases at V and 3 bases at J, with 13 bases between. The CDR3 here is CASMIAGDYEQYF. CDR3 in DNA: TGTGCCAGCATGATCGCCGGGGACTACGAGCAGTACTTC.

The genes are TRBV12-3 or TRBV12-4 and TRBJ2-3; 8 bases are a match to TRBD2. The CDR3 has 15 residues. J lost 4 bases, V lost 3 bases, and 6 bases had no gene match. CDR3 bases: TGTGCCAGCAGTTTTGGGACTAGTGTACCAGATACGCAGTATTTT. It yields the protein CASSFGTSVPDTQYF.

This chain connects TRBV11-3 to TRBJ2-1; the match to TRBD2 covers 15 bases. Trimming took 3 bases from V and 12 from J; bases not matched to a gene: 12. This CDR3 has 17 amino acids. The germline V gene has CDR1 SGHNT and CDR2 YENEEA. CDR3 residues: CASSLGLAGGPGSRQFF. CDR3 DNA: TGTGCCAGCAGCTTGGGACTAGCGGGAGGCCCTGGGTCCCGGCAGTTCTTC.

As DNA, the CDR3 is TGTGCCAGCAGCCAAGCGGCGGGATGGACTGAAGCTTTCTTT. Residues: CASSQAAGWTEAFF. The rearrangement joins TRBV14 to TRBJ1-1; D not certain. The CDR3 totals 14 residues. V was trimmed by 1 base and J by 5 bases, leaving 11 bases between them. The germline V gene encodes CDR1 SGHDN and CDR2 FVKESK.

This clonotype was observed at least ten times. V and J are TRBV6-6 and TRBJ2-3; TRBD2 might be the D (5 bases). Trimming removed 4 bases at V and 5 bases at J, with 7 bases between. The CDR3 runs 12 residues. CDR1 MNHNY and CDR2 SVGAGI come from the germline V gene (reference sequence). The chain's CDR3 is CASSFGLDTQYF. CDR3 sequence (DNA): TGTGCCAGCAGTTTCGGACTAGATACGCAGTATTTT.

The gene calls are TRBV2 and TRBJ2-3; D not certain. The CDR3 spans 16 residues. Trimming took off 3 bases at V and 0 bases at J, with 13 bases between the two ends. Germline V gene sequence: CDR1 SNHLY, CDR2 FYNNEI. The CDR3 region is CASSEVGGPSTDTQYF. CDR3 nucleotides: TGTGCCAGCAGTGAGGTTGGCGGTCCCAGCACAGATACGCAGTATTTT.

The CDR3 DNA sequence: TGCGCCAGCAGCCAGCGCCATGGTGCCGCGGGTGATACGCAGTATTTT. Its protein product is CASSQRHGAAGDTQYF. The rearrangement joins TRBV4-3 to TRBJ2-3; TRBD2 might be the D (5 bases). Germline V gene sequence: CDR1 LGHNA, CDR2 YSLEER. CDR3 length equals 16 residues. V lost 3 bases and J 6 bases, leaving 19 bases between the germline ends.

A few counts support this clonotype. V is TRBV6-2 or TRBV6-3 and J is TRBJ2-5; D is perhaps TRBD2 (5 bases). The CDR3 is made up of 13 amino acids. Per germline, CDR1 MNHEY and CDR2 SVGEGT. Trimming removed 6 bases at V and 2 bases at J, with 10 bases between. CDR3 residues: CASSHGEQETQYF. The CDR3 coding sequence is TGTGCCAGCAGCCACGGGGAACAAGAGACCCAGTACTTC.

The chain has TRBV4-3 and TRBJ1-5; possibly TRBD1 for D (6 bases). Trimming took 0 bases from V and 6 from J, leaving 12 bases between them. Germline V gives CDR1 LGHNA, CDR2 YSLEER. CDR3 length: 15 amino acids. CDR3 DNA sequence: TGCGCCAGCAGCCAAGAGCCAGGGGCGGGTCAGCCCCAGCATTTT. Translation gives CASSQEPGAGQPQHF.

The gene calls are TRBV6-6 and TRBJ2-1, with D perhaps given as TRBD1 or TRBD2 (5 bases each). The CDR3 covers 17 residues. Germline loops: CDR1 MNHNY, CDR2 SVGAGI (reference sequence). The germline V and J ends were trimmed by 2 bases and 7 bases, with 21 bases remaining between them. CDR3 amino acids: CASSYVPGPQRRNEQFF. CDR3 sequence (DNA): TGTGCCAGCAGTTACGTGCCAGGGCCCCAGAGGAGGAATGAGCAGTTCTTC.